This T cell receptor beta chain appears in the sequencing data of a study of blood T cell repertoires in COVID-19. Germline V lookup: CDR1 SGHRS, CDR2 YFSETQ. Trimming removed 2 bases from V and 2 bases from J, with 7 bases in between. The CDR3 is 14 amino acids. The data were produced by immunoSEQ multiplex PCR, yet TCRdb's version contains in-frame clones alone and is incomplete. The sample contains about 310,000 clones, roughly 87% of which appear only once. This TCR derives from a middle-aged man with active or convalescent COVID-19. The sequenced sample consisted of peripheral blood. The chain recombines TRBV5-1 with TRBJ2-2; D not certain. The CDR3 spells CASSFGRNTGELFF. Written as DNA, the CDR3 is TGCGCCAGCAGCTTTGGCAGAAACACCGGGGAGCTGTTTTTT.